This T cell receptor (beta chain) was recovered during a study of Tregs in tolerant kidney transplant recipients. Study outcomes and limitations: Tregs expanded with activated donor B cells seemed most donor-specific. Biological reproducibility was not directly addressed, but technical replication error appeared minimal. Few patients were studied, so findings need validation in larger groups.

Unstimulated regulatory T cells (CD4+CD25+CD127-), CD4+CD25- non-regulatory cells, CD4 and CD8 cells were FACS-sorted from thawed PBMCs. With regard to this clone: The antigen is not known.

Method: immunoSEQ multiplex PCR; TCRdb's copy keeps in-frame clones and lacks some. The data hold 75,000 to 100,000 clones, with around nine tenths observed a single time. Germline CDR1 and CDR2: SNHLY and FYNNEI. With V trimmed by 5 bases and J by 6 bases, 13 bases remained unmatched. The CDR3 consists of 16 residues. The J gene is TRBJ2-3, the V gene TRBV2; TRBD2 matches at 8 bases. This sequence was found in a human donor in good health. What was sequenced was CD8+ T cells from blood. The CDR3: CASSLRGAGEDDTQYF. In DNA form, the CDR3 reads TGTGCCAGCAGTCTTCGGGGAGCGGGAGAGGATGATACGCAGTATTTT.